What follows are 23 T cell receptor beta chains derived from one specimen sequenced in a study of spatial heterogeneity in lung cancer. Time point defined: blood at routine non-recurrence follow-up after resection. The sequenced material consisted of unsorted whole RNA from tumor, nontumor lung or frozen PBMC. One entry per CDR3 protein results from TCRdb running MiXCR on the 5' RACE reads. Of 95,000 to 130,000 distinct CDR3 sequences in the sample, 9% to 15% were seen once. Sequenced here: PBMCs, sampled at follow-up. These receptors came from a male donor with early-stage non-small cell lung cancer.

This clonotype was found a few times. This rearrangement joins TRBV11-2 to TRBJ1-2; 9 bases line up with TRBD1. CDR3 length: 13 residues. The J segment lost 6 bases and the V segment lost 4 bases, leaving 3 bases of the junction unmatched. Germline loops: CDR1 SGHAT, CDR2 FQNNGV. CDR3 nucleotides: TGTGCCAGCAGCTCCGACAGGGGGAATGGCTACACCTTC. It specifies CASSSDRGNGYTF.

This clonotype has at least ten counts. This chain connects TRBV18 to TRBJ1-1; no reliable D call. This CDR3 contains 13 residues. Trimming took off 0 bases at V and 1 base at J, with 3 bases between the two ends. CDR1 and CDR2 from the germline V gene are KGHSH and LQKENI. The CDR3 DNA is TGTGCCAGCTCACCACCGGGGAACACTGAAGCTTTCTTT. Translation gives CASSPPGNTEAFF.

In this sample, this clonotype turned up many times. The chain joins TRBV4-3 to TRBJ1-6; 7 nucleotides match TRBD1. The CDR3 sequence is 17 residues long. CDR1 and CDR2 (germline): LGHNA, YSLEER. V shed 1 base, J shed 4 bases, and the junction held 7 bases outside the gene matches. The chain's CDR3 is CASSQAATGKYNSPLHF. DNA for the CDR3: TGCGCCAGCAGCCAAGCCGCGACAGGGAAGTATAATTCACCCCTCCACTTT.

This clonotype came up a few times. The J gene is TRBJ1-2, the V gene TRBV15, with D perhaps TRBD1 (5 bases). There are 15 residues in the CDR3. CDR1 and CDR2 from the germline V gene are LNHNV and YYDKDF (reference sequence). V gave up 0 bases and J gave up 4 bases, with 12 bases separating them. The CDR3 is CATSRDKTGSYGYTF. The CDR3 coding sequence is TGTGCCACCAGCAGAGATAAAACAGGAAGCTATGGCTACACCTTC.

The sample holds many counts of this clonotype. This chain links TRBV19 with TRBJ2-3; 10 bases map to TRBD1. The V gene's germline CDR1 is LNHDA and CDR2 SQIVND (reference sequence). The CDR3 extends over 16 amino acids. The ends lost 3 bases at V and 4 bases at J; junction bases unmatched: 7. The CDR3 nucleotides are TGTGCCAGTAGTATTTCCCCAGGACAGGGGGCAGATACGCAGTATTTT. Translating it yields CASSISPGQGADTQYF.

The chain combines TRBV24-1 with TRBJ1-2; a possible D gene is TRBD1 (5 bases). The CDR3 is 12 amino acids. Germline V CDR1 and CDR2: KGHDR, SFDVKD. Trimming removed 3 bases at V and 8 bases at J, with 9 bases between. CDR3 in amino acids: CATSDGTSGYTF. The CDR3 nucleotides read TGTGCCACCAGTGATGGGACTAGCGGCTACACCTTC.

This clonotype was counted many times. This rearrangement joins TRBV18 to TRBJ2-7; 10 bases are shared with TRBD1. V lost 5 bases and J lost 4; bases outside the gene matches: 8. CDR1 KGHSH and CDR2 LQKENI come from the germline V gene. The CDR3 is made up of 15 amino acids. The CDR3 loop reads CASSDDRGLVYEQYF. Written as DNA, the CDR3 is TGTGCCAGCTCAGACGACAGGGGGCTAGTGTACGAGCAGTACTTC. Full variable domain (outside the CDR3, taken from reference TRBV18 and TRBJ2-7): NAGVMQNPRHLVRRRGQEARLRCSPMKGHSHVYWYRQLPEEGLKFMVYLQKENIIDESGMPKERFSAEFPKEGPSILRIQQVVRGDSAAYFCASSDDRGLVYEQYFGPGTRLTVT.

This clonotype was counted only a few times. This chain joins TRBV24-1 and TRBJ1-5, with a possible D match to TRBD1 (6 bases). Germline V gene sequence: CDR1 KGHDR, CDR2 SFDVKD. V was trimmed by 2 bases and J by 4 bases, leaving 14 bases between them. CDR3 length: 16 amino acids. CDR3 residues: CATSDSRGQPNQPQHF. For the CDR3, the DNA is TGTGCCACCAGTGATTCCCGGGGGCAGCCTAATCAGCCCCAGCATTTT.

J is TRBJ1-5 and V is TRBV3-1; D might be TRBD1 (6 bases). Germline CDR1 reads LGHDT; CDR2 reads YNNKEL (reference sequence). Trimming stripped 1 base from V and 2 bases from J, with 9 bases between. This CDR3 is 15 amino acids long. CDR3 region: CASSQAGVGNQPQHF. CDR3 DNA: TGTGCCAGCAGCCAAGCAGGGGTGGGCAATCAGCCCCAGCATTTT.

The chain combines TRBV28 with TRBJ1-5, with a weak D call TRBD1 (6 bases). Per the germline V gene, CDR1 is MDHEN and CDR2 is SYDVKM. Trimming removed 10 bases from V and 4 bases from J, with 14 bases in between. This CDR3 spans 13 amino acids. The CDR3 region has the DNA TGTGCCACAGGACGGGGACATAATCAGCCCCAGCATTTT. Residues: CATGRGHNQPQHF. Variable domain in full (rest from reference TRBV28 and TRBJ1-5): DVKVTQSSRYLVKRTGEKVFLECVQDMDHENMFWYRQDPGLGLRLIYFSYDVKMKEKGDIPEGYSVSREKKERFSLILESASTNQTSMYLCATGRGHNQPQHFGDGTRLSIL.

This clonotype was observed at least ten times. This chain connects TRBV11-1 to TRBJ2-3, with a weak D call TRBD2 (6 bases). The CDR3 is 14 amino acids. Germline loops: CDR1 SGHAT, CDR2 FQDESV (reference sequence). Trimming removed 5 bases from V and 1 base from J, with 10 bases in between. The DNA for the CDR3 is TGTGCCAGCAGCCATAGCGGTGGCACAGATACGCAGTATTTT. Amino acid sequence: CASSHSGGTDTQYF.

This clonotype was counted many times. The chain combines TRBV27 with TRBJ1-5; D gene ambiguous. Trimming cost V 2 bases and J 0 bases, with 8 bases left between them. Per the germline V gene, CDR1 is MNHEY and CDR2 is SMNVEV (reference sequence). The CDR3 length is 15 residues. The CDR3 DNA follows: TGTGCCAGCAGTTTAGGTCCGGGTAGCAATCAGCCCCAGCATTTT. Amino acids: CASSLGPGSNQPQHF.

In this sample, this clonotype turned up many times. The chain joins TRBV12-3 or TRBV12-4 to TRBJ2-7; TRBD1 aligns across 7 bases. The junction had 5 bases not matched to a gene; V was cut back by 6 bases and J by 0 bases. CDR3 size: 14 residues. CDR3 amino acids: CASSLGQPSYEQYF. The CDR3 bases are TGTGCCAGCAGCCTGGGACAGCCCTCCTACGAGCAGTACTTC.

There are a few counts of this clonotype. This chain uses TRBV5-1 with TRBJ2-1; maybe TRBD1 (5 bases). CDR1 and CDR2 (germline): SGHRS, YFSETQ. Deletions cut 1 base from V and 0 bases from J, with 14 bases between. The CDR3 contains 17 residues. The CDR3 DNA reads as TGCGCCAGCAGCTTGTCTACAGGACCGAGCTCCTACAATGAGCAGTTCTTC. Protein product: CASSLSTGPSSYNEQFF.

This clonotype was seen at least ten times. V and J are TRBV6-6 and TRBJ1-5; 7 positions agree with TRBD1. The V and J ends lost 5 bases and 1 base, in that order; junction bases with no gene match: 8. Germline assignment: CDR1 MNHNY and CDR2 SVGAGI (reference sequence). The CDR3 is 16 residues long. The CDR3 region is CASSDLRGVSNQPQHF. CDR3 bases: TGTGCCAGCAGTGACCTCAGGGGGGTGAGCAATCAGCCCCAGCATTTT.

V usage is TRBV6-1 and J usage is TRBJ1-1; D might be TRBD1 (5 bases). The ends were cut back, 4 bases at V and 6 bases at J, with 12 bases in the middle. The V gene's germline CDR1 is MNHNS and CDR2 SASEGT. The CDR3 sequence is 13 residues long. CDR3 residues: CASSAAGRAEAFF. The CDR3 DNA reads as TGTGCCAGCAGTGCGGCAGGGAGAGCTGAAGCTTTCTTT.

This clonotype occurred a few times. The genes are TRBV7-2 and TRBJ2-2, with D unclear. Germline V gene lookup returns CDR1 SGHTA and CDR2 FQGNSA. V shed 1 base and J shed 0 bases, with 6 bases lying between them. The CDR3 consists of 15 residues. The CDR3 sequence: CASSLDGANTGELFF. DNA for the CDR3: TGTGCCAGCAGCTTAGATGGGGCGAACACCGGGGAGCTGTTTTTT.

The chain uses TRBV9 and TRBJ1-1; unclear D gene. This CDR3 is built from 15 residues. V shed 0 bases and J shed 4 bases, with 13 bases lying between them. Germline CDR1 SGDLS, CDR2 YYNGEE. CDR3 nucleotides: TGTGCCAGCAGCGTAGCCCCCGCGGGTGTCACTGAAGCTTTCTTT. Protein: CASSVAPAGVTEAFF.

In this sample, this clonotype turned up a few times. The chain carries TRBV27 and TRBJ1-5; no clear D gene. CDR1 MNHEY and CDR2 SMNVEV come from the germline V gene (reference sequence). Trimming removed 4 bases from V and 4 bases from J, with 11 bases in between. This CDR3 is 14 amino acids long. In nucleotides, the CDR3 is TGTGCCAGCAGTTCGCCGGGCCTTAATCAGCCCCAGCATTTT. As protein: CASSSPGLNQPQHF.

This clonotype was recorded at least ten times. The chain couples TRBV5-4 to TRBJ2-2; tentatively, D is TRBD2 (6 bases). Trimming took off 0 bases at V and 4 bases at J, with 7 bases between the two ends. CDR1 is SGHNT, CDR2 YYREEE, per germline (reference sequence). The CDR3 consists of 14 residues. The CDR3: CASSLAGGTGELFF. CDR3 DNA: TGTGCCAGCAGCTTGGCCGGGGGCACCGGGGAGCTGTTTTTT.

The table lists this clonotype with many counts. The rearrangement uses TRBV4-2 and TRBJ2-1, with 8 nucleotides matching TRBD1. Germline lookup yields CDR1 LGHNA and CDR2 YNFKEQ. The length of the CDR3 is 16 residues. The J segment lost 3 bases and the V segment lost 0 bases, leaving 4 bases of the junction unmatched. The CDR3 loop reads CASSQDLGTGYNEQFF. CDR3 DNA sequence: TGTGCCAGCAGCCAAGATCTTGGGACAGGCTACAATGAGCAGTTCTTC.

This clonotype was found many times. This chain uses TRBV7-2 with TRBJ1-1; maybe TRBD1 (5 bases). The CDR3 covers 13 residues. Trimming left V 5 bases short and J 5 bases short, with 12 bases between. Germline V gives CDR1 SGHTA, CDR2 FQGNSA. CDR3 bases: TGTGCCAGCAGCGGACATAGAGGGACTGAAGCTTTCTTT. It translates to CASSGHRGTEAFF. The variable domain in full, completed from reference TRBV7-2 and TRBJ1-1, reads GAGVSQSPSNKVTEKGKDVELRCDPISGHTALYWYRQSLGQGLEFLIYFQGNSAPDKSGLPSDRFSAERTGGSVSTLTIQRTQQEDSAVYLCASSGHRGTEAFFGQGTRLTVV.

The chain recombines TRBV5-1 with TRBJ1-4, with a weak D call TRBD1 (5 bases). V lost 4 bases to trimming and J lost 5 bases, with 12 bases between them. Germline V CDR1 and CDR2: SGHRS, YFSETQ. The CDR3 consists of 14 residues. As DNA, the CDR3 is TGCGCCAGCAGCAGGGACCGGCAAAATGAAAAACTGTTTTTT. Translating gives CASSRDRQNEKLFF.